What follows is one T cell receptor beta chain and its context. Its antigen is undetermined. Healthy Russian Caucasian donors spanned ages about 6 to 95 years. Every sample gave at least 6 micrograms of total RNA when it was extracted. The data belong to a study of blood T cells in healthy people across ages. Findings of the study overall: Comparison with aged donors showed that long-lived donors had more naive CD4+ cells and higher diversity.

Germline V gene data show CDR1 as MGHRA and CDR2 as YSYEKL. The germline V and J ends were trimmed by 2 bases and 8 bases, with 15 bases remaining between them. The CDR3 contains 14 residues. Primers used in a second PCR of roughly 6 to 11 cycles were a sample-barcoded 5' primer and a J-beta primer mix. With 12 random nucleotides, a template-switch adaptor tagged each individual cDNA molecule. Via MiXCR, TCRdb re-called the 5' RACE reads, giving one row per CDR3 protein. The data contain approximately 1.5 million distinct CDR3 sequences, under 55% of them singletons. The TCR comes from a woman aged 18-29 years in good health. Sequenced: blood. This chain joins TRBV4-1 and TRBJ1-2; TRBD1 might be the D (5 bases). The CDR3 spells CASSQPTGRDGYTF. The DNA for the CDR3 is TGCGCCAGCAGCCAACCTACGGGGAGGGACGGCTACACCTTC.